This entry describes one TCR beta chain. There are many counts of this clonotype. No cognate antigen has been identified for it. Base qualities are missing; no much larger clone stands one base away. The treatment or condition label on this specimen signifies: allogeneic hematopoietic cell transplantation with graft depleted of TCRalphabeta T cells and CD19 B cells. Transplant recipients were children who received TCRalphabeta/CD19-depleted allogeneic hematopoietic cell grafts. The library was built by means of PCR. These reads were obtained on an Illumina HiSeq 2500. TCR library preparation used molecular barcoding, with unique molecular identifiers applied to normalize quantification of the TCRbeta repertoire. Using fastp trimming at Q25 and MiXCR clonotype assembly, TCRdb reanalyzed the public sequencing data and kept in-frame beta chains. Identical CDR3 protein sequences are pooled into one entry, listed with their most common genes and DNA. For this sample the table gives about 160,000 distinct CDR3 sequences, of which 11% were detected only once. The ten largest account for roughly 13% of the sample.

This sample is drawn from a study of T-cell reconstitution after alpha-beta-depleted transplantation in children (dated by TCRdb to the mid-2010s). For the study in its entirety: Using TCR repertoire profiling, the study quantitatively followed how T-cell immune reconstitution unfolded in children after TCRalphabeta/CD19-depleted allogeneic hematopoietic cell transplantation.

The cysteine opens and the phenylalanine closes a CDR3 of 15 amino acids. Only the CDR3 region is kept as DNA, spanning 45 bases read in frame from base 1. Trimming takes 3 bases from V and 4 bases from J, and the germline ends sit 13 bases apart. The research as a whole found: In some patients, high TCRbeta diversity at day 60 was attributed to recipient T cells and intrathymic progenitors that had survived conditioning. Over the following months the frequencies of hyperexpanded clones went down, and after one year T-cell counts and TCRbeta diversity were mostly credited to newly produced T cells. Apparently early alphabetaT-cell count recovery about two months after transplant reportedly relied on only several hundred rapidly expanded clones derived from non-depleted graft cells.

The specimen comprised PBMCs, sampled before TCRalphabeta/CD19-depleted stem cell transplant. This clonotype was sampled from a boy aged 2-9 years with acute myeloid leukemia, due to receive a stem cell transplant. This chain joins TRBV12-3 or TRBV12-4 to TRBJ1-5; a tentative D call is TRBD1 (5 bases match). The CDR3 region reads CASSLGQVGNQPQHF. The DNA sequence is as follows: TGTGCCAGCAGTTTGGGGCAGGTGGGTAATCAGCCCCAGCATTTT.